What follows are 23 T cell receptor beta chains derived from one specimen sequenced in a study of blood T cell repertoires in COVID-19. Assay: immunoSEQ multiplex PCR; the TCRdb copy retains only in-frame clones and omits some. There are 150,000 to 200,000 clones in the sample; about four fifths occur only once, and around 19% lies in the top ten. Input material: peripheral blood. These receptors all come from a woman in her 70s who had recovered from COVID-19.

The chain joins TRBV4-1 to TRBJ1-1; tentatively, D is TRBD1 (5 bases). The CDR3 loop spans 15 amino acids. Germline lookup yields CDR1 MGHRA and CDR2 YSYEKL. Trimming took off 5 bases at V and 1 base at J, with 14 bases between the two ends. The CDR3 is CASSWSLTANTEAFF. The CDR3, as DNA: TGCGCCAGCAGCTGGAGCCTGACAGCGAACACTGAAGCTTTCTTT.

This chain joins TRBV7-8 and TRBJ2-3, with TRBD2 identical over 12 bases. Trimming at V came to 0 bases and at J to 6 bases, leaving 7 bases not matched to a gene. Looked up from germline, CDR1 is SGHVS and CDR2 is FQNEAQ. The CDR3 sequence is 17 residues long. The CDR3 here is CASSLALAGGPSDTQYF. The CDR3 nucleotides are TGTGCCAGCAGCTTAGCCCTAGCGGGGGGGCCGTCGGATACGCAGTATTTT.

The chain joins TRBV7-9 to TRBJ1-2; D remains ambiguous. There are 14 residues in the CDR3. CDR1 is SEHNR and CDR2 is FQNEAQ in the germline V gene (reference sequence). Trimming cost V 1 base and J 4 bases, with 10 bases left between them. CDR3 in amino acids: CASSLGGGSYGYTF. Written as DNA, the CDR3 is TGTGCCAGCAGCTTAGGTGGTGGTAGCTATGGCTACACCTTC.

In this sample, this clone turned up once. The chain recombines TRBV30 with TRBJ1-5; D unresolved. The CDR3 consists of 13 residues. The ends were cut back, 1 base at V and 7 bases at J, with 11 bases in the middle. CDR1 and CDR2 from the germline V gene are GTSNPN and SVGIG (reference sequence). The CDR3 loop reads CAWSGQRGQPQHF. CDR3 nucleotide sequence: TGTGCCTGGAGTGGGCAGAGAGGGCAGCCCCAGCATTTT.

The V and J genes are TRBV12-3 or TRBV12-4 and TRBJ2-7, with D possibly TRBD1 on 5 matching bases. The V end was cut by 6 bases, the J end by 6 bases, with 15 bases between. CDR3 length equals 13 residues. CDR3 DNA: TGTGCCAGCAGATACGACAGCAAGAGCGAGCAGTACTTC. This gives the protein CASRYDSKSEQYF.

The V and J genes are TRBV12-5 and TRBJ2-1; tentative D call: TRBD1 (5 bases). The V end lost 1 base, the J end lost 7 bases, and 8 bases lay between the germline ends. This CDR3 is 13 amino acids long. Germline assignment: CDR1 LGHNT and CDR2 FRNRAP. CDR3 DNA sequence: TGTGCTAGTGGTTTGGGCGGACAAAATGAGCAGTTCTTC. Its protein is CASGLGGQNEQFF. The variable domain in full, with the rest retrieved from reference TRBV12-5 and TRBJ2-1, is DARVTQTPRHKVTEMGQEVTMRCQPILGHNTVFWYRQTMMQGLELLAYFRNRAPLDDSGMPKDRFSAEMPDATLATLKIQPSEPRDSAVYFCASGLGGQNEQFFGPGTRLTVL.

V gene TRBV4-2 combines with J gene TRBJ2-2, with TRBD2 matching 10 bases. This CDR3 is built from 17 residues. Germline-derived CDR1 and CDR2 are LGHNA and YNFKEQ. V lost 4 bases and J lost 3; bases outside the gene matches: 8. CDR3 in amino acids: CASSLAGGPPHTGELFF. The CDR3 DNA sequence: TGTGCCAGCAGCCTAGCGGGGGGCCCCCCACACACCGGGGAGCTGTTTTTT.

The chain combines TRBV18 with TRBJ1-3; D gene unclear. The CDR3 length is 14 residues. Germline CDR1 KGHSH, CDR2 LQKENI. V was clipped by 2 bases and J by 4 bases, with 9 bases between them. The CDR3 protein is CASSPAGWGNTIYF. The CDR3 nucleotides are TGTGCCAGCTCACCAGCGGGGTGGGGAAACACCATATATTTT.

This CDR3 reads CAWDRRYGYTF. Here the CDR3 DNA reads TGTGCCTGGGACAGGCGCTATGGCTACACCTTC. This chain joins TRBV30 and TRBJ1-2; maybe TRBD1 (6 bases). V lost 5 bases and J 4 bases, leaving 8 bases between the germline ends. The length of the CDR3 is 11 residues. Germline CDR1 and CDR2: GTSNPN and SVGIG (reference sequence). The full variable domain, completed using reference TRBV30 and TRBJ1-2, is SQTIHQWPATLVQPVGSPLSLECTVEGTSNPNLYWYRQAAGRGLQLLFYSVGIGQISSEVPQNLSASRPQDRQFILSSKKLLLSDSGFYLCAWDRRYGYTFGSGTRLTVV.

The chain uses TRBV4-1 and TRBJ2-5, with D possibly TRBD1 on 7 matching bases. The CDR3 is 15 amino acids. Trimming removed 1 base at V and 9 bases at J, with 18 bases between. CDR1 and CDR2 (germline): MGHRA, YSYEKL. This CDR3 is CASSQAQEGALAQYF. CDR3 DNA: TGCGCCAGCAGCCAAGCCCAGGAGGGGGCTCTGGCCCAGTACTTC.

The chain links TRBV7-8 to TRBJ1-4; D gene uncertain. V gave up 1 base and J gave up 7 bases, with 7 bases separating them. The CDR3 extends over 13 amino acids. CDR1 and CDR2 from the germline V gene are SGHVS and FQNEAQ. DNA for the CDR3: TGTGCCAGCAGCTTAGGTCAGATTGAAAAACTGTTTTTT. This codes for CASSLGQIEKLFF.

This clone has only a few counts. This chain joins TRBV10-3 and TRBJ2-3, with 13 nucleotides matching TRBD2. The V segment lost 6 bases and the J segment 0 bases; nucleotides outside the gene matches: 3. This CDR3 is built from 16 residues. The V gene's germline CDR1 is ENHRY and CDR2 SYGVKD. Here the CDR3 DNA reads TGTGCCATCAGCCCGGGACTAGCGGGGAGCACAGATACGCAGTATTTT. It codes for CAISPGLAGSTDTQYF.

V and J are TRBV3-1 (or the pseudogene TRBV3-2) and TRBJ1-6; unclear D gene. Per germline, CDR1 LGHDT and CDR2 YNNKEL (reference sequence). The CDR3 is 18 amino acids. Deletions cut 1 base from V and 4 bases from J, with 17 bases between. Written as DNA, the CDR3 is TGTGCCAGCAGCCAAGTCGGTCTCGGGGATAGATATAATTCACCCCTCCACTTT. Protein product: CASSQVGLGDRYNSPLHF.

In DNA, the CDR3 is TGTGCCAGCAGCCCCGCCGGGACAGGGGCTATCCGCGCGTATGGCTACACCTTC. It codes for CASSPAGTGAIRAYGYTF. V and J are TRBV5-4 and TRBJ1-2; 10 bases match TRBD1. J was trimmed by 5 bases and V by 4 bases; bases with no gene match: 17. Germline CDR1 SGHNT, CDR2 YYREEE (reference sequence). CDR3 length equals 18 residues.

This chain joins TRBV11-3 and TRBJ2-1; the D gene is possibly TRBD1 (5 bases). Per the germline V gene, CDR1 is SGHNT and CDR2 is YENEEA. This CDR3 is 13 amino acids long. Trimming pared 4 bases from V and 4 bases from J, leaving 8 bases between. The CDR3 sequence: CASSSQGYNEQFF. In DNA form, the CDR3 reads TGTGCCAGCAGCTCCCAGGGTTACAATGAGCAGTTCTTC.

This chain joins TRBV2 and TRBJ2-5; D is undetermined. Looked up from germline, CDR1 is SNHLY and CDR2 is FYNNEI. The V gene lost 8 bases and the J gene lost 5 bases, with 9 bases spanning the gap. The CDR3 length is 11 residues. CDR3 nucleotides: TGTGCCAGCGGGCTTTTCGAGACCCAGTACTTC. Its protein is CASGLFETQYF.

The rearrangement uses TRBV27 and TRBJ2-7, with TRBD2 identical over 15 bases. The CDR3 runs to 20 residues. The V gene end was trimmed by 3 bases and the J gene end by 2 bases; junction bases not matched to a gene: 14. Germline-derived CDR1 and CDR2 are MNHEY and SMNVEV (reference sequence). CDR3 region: CASSFYLGLAGGPGAYEQYF. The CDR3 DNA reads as TGTGCCAGCAGTTTCTACCTAGGACTAGCGGGAGGGCCAGGGGCCTACGAGCAGTACTTC.

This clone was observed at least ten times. The CDR3 sequence is CASSPDRGYEQYF. The DNA of the CDR3 is TGTGCCAGCAGCCCCGACAGGGGCTACGAGCAGTACTTC. The chain carries TRBV7-9 and TRBJ2-7; 8 positions agree with TRBD1. The ends lost 5 bases at V and 3 bases at J; junction bases unmatched: 3. The CDR3 runs to 13 residues. In germline, CDR1 is SEHNR, CDR2 FQNEAQ (reference sequence).

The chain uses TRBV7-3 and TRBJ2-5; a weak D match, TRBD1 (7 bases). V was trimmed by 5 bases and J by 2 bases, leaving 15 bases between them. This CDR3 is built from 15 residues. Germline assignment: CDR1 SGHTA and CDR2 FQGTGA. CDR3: CASSRQGGDQETQYF. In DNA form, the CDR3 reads TGTGCCAGCAGCCGACAGGGAGGTGATCAAGAGACCCAGTACTTC.

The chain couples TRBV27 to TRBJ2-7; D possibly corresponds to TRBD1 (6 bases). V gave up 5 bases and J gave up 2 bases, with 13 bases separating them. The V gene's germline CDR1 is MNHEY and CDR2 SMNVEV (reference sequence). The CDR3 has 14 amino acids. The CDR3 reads CASSPWGQAYEQYF. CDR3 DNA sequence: TGTGCCAGCAGTCCCTGGGGGCAGGCCTACGAGCAGTACTTC.

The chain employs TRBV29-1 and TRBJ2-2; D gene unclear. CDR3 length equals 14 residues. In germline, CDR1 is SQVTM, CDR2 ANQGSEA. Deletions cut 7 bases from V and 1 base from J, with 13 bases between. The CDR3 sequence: CSATPTLNTGELFF. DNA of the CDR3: TGCAGCGCCACACCAACCTTGAACACCGGGGAGCTGTTTTTT.

CDR3 sequence reads: CARSLGTVSSYEQYF. CDR3 DNA sequence: TGTGCCAGAAGCTTGGGAACGGTAAGCTCCTACGAGCAGTACTTC. This chain links TRBV5-3 with TRBJ2-7; D ambiguous. TRBV5-3 is an open reading frame, and its role is uncertain. The V and J ends lost 0 bases and 0 bases respectively, with 10 bases between them. The CDR3 is made up of 15 amino acids.

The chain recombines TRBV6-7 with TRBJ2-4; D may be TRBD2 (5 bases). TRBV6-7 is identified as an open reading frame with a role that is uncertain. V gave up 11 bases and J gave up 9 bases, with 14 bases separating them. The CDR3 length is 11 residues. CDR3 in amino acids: CARVVAGIQYF. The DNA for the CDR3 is TGTGCCCGGGTGGTGGCGGGCATTCAGTACTTC.